The clone carrying this T cell receptor beta chain occurred once. The antigen remains unidentified. The data belong to a study of shared clonotypes between healthy human individuals. TCRdb's copy holds only in-frame clones and misses some; the assay was immunoSEQ multiplex PCR. The profile covers over 300,000 clones, with roughly 91% appearing a single time and about 16% taken by the ten largest. Whole-study findings and limits: A reduction in generation probabilities was seen for non-shared clonotypes relative to those shared by all four donors.

V was pared by 4 bases and J by 2 bases, with 5 bases of the junction left unmatched. CDR1 is SEHNR and CDR2 is FQNEAQ in the germline V gene (reference sequence). There are 15 residues in the CDR3. This clonotype was obtained from a man between 18 and 35 years old in good health. The V and J genes are TRBV7-9 and TRBJ2-1; 7 positions match TRBD1. The sequenced sample consisted of memory CD8+ T cells sorted from blood. Subset given: CD45RO+ cells pooled with CCR7-negative TemRA cells. Here the CDR3 reads CASSSYRGAYNEQFF. The CDR3 DNA reads TGTGCCAGCAGCTCCTACAGGGGTGCCTACAATGAGCAGTTCTTC.